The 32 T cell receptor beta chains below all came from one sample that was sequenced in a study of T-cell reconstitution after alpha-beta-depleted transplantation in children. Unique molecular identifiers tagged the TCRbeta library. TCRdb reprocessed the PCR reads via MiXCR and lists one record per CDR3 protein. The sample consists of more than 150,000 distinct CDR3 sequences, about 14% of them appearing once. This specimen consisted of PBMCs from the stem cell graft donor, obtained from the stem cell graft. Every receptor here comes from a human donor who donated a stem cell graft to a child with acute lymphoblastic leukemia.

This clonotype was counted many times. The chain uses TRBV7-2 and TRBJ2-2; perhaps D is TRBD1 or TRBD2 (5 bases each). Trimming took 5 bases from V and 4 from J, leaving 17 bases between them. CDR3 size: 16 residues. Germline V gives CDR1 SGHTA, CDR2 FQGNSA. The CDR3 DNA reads TGTGCCAGCAGCCCTCAGTGGGGCGGAGGCACCGGGGAGCTGTTTTTT. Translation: CASSPQWGGGTGELFF.

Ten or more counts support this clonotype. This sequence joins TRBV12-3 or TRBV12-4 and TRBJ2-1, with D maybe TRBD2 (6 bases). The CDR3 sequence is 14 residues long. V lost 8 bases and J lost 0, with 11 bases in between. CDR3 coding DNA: TGTGCCAGCCATGCGGGGTACTCCTACAATGAGCAGTTCTTC. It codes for CASHAGYSYNEQFF.

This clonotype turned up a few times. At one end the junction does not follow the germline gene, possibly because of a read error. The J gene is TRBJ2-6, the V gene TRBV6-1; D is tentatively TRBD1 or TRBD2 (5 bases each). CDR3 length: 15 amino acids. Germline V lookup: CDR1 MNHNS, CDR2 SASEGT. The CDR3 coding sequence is TGTGCCAGCCTCGGGGCTGGCATTGGGGCCAACGGCCTGACTTTC. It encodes CASLGAGIGANGLTF.

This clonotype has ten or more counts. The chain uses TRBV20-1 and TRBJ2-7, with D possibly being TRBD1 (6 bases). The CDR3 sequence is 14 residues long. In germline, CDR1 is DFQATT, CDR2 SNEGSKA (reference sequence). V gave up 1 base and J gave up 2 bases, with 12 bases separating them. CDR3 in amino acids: CSARVGGAPYEQYF. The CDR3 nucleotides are TGCAGTGCTAGAGTTGGGGGCGCCCCCTACGAGCAGTACTTC.

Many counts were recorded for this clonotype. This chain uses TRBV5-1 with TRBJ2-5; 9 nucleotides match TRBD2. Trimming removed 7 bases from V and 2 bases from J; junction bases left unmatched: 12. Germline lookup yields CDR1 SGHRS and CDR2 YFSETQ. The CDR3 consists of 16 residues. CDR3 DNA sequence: TGCGCCAGCCGAAGAAGTAGCGGGAGTGATCAAGAGACCCAGTACTTC. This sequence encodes CASRRSSGSDQETQYF.

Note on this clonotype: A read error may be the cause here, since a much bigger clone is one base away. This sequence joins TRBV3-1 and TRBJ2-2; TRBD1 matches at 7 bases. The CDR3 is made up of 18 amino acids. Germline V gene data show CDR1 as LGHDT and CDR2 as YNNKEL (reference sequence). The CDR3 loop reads CACSQGFRTGLNTGELFF. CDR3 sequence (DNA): TGTGCCTGCAGCCAAGGTTTTCGGACAGGACTGAACACCGGGGAGCTGTTTTTT.

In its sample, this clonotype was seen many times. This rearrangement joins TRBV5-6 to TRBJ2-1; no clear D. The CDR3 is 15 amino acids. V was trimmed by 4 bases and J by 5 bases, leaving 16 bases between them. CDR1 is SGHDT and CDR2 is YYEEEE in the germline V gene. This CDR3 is CASSARRVLNNEQFF. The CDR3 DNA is TGTGCCAGCAGCGCTAGACGGGTCCTTAACAATGAGCAGTTCTTC.

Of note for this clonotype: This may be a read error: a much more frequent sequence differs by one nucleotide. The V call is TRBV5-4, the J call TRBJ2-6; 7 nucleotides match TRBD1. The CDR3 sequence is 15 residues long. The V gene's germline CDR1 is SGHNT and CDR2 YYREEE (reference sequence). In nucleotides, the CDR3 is TGTGCCAGCAGCTCGACAGGGTTTTTGGCCAACGGCCTGACTTTC. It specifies CASSSTGFLANGLTF.

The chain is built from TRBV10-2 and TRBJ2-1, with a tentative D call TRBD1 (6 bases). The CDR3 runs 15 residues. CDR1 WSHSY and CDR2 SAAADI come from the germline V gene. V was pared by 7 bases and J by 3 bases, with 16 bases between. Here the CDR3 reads CASKYRDTIYNEQFF. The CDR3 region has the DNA TGCGCCAGCAAGTACCGGGACACAATCTACAATGAGCAGTTCTTC.

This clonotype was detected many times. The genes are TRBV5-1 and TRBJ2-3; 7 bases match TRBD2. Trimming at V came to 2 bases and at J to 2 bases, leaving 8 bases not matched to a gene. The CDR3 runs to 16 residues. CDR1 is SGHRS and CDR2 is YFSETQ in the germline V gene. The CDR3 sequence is CASSFTLAGATDTQYF. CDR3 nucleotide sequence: TGCGCCAGCAGCTTCACTCTGGCGGGAGCCACAGATACGCAGTATTTT.

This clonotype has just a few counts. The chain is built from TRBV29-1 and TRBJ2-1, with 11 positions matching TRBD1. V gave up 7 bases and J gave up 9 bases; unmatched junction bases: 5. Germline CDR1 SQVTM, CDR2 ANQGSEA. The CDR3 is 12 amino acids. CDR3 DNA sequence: TGCAGCGGAAGGACAGGGGGCCTTGAGCAGTTCTTC. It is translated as CSGRTGGLEQFF.

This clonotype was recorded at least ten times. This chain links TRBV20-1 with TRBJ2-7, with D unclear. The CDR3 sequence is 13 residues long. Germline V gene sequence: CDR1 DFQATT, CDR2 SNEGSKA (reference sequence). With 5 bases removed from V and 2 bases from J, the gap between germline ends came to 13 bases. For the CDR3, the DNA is TGCAGTGCTGGGCCCAGTGGGACCTACGAGCAGTACTTC. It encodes CSAGPSGTYEQYF.

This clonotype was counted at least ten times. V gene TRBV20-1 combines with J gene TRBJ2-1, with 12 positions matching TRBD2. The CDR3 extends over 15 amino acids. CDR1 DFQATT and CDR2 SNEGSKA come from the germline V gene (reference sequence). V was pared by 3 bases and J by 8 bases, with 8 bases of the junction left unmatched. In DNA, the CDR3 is TGCAGTGCTAGGACTAGCGGGAGAGGAGGCGATGAGCAGTTCTTC. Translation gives CSARTSGRGGDEQFF.

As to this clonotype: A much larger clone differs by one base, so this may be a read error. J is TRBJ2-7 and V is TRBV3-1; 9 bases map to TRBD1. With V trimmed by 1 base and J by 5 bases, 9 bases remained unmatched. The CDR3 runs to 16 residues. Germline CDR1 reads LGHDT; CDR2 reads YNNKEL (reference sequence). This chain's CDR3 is CASSQVPGQGLHEQYF. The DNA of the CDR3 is TGTGCCAGCAGCCAAGTTCCGGGACAGGGCCTCCACGAGCAGTACTTC.

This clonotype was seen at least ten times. As DNA, the CDR3 is TGCGCCAGCAGCTTGGACGGGGCCCTTTCCACAGATACGCAGTATTTT. This gives the protein CASSLDGALSTDTQYF. The chain recombines TRBV5-1 with TRBJ2-3, with D perhaps assigned TRBD1 or TRBD2 (5 bases each). The CDR3 sequence is 16 residues long. The germline CDR1 and CDR2 sequences are SGHRS and YFSETQ. The V end was cut by 0 bases, the J end by 2 bases, with 13 bases between. The full variable domain, completed using reference TRBV5-1 and TRBJ2-3, is KAGVTQTPRYLIKTRGQQVTLSCSPISGHRSVSWYQQTPGQGLQFLFEYFSETQRNKGNFPGRFSGRQFSNSRSEMNVSTLELGDSALYLCASSLDGALSTDTQYFGPGTRLTVL.

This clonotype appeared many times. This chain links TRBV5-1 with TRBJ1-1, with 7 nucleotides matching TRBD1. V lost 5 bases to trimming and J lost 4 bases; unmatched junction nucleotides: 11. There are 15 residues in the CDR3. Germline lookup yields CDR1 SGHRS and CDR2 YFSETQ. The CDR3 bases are TGCGCCAGCAGTTATTTTGACAGGGCGGGCACTGAAGCTTTCTTT. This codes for CASSYFDRAGTEAFF.

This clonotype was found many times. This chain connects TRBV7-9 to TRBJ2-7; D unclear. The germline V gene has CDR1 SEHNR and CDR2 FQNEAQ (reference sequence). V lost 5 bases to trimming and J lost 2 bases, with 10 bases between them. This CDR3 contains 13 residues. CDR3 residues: CASSGGPAYEQYF. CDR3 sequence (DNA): TGTGCCAGCAGCGGCGGACCCGCCTACGAGCAGTACTTC.

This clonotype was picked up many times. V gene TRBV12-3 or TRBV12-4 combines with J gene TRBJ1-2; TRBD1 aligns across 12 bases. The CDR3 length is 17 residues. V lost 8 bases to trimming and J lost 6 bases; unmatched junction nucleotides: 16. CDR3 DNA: TGTGCCAGCTCTCGCTCCGGGACAGGGGGCGCCCAGAATGGCTACACCTTC. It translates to CASSRSGTGGAQNGYTF.

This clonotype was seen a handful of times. CDR3 DNA: TGCAGTGCCACCTTACCGACCGGGACTAGTTCAGATACGCAGTATTTT. Its protein is CSATLPTGTSSDTQYF. The chain uses TRBV20-1 and TRBJ2-3, with 8 bases fitting TRBD2. J was trimmed by 4 bases and V by 6 bases; bases with no gene match: 15. Germline V gives CDR1 DFQATT, CDR2 SNEGSKA (reference sequence). The CDR3 covers 16 residues.

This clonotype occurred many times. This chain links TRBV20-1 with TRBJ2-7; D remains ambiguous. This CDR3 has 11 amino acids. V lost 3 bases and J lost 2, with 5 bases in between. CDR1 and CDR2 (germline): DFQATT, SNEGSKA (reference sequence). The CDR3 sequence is CSARTAYEQYF. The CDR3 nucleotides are TGCAGTGCTAGGACCGCCTACGAGCAGTACTTC.

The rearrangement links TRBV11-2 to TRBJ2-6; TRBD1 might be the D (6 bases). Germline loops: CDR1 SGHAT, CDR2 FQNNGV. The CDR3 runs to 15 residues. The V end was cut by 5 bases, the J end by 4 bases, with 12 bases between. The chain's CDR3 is CASSPNRDGANVLTF. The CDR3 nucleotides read TGTGCCAGCAGCCCGAACAGGGACGGGGCCAACGTCCTGACTTTC.

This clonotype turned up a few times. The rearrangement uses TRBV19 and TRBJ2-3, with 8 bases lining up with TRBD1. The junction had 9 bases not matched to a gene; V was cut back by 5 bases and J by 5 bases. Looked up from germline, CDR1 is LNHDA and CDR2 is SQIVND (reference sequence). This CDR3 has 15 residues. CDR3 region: CASSRLQGDVDTQYF. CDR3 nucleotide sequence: TGTGCCAGTAGTCGTCTACAGGGGGACGTAGATACGCAGTATTTT.

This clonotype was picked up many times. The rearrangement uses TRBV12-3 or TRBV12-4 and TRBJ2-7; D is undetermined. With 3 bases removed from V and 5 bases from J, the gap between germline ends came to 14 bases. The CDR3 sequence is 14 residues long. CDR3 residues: CASSFGPPLHEQYF. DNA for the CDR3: TGTGCCAGCAGTTTTGGCCCTCCTCTGCACGAGCAGTACTTC.

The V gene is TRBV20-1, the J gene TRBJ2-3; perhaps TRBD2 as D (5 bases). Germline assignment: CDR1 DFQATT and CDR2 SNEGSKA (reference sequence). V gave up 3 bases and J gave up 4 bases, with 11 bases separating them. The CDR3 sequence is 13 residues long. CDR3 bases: TGCAGTGCTAGTGGGAGAGTGGCAGATACGCAGTATTTT. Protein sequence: CSASGRVADTQYF.

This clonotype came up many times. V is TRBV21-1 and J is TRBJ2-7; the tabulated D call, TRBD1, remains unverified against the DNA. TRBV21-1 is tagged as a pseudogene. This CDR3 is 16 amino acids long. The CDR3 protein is CASSKGWGADIHEQYF. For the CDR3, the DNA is TGTGCCAGCAGCAAAGGATGGGGGGCTGATATCCACGAGCAGTACTTC.

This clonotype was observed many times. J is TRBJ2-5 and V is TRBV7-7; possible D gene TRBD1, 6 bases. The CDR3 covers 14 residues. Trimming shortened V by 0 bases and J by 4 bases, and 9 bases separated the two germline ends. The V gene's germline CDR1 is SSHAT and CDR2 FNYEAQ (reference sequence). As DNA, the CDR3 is TGTGCCAGCAGCTTAGCTCAGGGGCCAGAGACCCAGTACTTC. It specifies CASSLAQGPETQYF.

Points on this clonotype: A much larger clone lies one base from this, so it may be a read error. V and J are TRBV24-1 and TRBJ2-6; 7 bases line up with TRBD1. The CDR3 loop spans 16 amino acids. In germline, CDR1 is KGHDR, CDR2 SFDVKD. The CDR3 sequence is CATSDPTGSGANGLTF. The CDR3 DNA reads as TGTGCCACCAGTGACCCGACAGGGTCTGGGGCCAACGGCCTGACTTTC.

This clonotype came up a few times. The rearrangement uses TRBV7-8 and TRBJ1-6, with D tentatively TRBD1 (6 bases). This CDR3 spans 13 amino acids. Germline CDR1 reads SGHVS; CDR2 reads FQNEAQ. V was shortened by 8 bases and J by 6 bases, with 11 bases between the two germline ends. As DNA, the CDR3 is TGTGCCAGCGCTACAGGGCGTAATTCACCCCTCCACTTT. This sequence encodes CASATGRNSPLHF.

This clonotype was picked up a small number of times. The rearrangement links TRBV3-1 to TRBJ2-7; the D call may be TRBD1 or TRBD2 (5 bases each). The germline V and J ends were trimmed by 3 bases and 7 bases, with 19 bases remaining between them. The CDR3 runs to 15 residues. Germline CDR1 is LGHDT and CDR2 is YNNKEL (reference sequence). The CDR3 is CASSHLQGVSGEQYF. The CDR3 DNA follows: TGTGCCAGCAGCCATTTGCAGGGTGTGTCGGGGGAGCAGTACTTC.

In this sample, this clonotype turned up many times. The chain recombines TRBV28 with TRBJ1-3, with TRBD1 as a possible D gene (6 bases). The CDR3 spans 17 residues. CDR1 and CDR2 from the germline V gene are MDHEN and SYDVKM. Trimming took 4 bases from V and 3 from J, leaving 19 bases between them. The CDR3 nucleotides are TGTGCCAGCAGTTCCCCCTTGGTCAGGGGAGGTGGAAACACCATATATTTT. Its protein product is CASSSPLVRGGGNTIYF.

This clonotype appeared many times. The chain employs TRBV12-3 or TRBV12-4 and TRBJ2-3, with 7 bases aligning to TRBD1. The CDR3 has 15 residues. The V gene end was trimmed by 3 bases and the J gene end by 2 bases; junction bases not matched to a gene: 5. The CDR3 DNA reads TGTGCCAGCAGTTTCAGACAGGGTACCACAGATACGCAGTATTTT. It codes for CASSFRQGTTDTQYF.

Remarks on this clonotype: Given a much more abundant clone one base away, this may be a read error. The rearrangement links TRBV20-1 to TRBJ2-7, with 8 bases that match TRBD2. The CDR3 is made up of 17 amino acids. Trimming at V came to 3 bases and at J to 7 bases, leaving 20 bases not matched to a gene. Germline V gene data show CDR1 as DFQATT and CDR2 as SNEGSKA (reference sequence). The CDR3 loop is CSARTAWGAGDGNEQYF. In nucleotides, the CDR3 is TGCAGTGCTAGGACGGCTTGGGGAGCGGGAGACGGGAATGAGCAGTACTTC.